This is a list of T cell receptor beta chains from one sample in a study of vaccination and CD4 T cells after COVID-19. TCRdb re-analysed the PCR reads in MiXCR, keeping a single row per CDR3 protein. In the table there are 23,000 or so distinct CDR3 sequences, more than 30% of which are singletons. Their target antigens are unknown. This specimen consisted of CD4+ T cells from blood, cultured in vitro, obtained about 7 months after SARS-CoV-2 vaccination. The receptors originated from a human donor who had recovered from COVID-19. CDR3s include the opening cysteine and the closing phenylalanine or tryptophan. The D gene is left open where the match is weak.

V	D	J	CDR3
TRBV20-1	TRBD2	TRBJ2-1	CSASGTSGYNEQFF
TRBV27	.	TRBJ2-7	CASSSYYEQYF
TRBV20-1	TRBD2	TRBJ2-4	CSASGEGLDIQYF
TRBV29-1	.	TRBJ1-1	CSVEGHFDTEAFF
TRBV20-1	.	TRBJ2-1	CSASFWGQDYNEQFF
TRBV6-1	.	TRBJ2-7	CASSLREATYEQYF
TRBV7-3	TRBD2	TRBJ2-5	CASSPGLADQETQYF
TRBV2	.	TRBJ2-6	CASMRPSGANVLTF
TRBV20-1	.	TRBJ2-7	CSARILVGGSYEQYF
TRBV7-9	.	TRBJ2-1	CASTPDSNNEQFF
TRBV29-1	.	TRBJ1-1	CSSSGVTEAFF
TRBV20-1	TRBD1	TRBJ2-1	CSASVRDSYNEQFF
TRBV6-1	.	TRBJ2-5	CASRLMVGQGGETQYF
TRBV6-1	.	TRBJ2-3	CASSQSAAPTSTDTQYF
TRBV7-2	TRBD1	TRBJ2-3	CASSSTGGVGDTQYF
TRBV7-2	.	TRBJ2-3	CASSRSGLSTDTQYF
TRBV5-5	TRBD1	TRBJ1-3	CASSVTGGNTIYF
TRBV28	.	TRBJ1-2	CASSLPGALVDYGYTF
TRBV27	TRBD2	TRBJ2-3	CASSPLGEGGSGDTQYF
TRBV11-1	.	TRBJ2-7	CASSLGLLPSDEQYF
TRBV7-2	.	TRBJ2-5	CASSFLDNQETQYF
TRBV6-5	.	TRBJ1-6	CASSYSGGGSPLHF
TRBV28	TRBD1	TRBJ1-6	CASSRDRTWDNSPLHF
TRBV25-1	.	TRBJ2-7	CASSEPIPCGLDLSYEQYF
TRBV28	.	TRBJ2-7	CASSLIGGYSGYEQYF
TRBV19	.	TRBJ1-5	CASSIQGSSWPQHF
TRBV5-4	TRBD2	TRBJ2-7	CASSLKRLAGVNEQYF
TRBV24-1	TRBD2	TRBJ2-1	CATRAGTSGARSSYNEQFF
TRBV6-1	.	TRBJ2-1	CASRGGIGYNEQFF
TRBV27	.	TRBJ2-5	CASSPLYNTQETQYF
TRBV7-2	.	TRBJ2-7	CASSVSGPSYEQYF
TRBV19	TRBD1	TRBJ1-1	CASRTRQGEIEAFF
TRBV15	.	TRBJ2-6	CATSREGHSGANVLTF
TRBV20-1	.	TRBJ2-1	CSAEGLVGNEQFF
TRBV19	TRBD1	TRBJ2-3	CASRNPLRQGSTDTQYF
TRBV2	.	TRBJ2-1	CASSEGQVYNEQFF
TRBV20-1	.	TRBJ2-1	CSARDGVGANEQFF
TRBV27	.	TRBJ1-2	CASSSGRGGGYTF
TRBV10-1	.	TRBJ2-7	CASSENRASEQYF